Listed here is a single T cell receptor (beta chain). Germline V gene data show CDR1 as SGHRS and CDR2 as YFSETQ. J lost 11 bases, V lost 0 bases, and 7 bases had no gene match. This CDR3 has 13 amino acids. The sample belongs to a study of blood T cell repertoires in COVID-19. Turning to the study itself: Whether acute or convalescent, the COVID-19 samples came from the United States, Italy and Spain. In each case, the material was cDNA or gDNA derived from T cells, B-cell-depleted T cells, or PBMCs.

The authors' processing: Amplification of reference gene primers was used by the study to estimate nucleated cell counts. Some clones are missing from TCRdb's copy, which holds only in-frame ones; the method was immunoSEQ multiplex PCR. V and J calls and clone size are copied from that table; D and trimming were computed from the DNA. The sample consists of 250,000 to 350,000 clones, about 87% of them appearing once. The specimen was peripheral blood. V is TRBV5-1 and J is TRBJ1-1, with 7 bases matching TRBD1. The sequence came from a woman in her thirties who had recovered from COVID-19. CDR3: CASSLGQGNMAFF. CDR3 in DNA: TGCGCCAGCAGCTTGGGACAGGGCAACATGGCTTTCTTT.